Detailed here is one TCR beta chain. Its specificity is not known. These data come from a study of beta chain features in type 1 diabetes. In germline, CDR1 is LGHNA, CDR2 YSLEER. There are 16 residues in the CDR3. Trimming cost V 2 bases and J 0 bases; bases outside gene matches: 6. General study results and limits: People with Type 1 diabetes carried modestly yet significantly shorter TCRB CDR3s in all four CD4+ subsets.

Of the isolated RNA, all was reverse transcribed, and so the sequenced material was expressed TCRB transcripts. Using immunoSEQ multiplex PCR, the repertoire was profiled, and TCRdb retains in-frame clones only, with some absent. The sample comprises 900,000 or so clones, 17% of which are singletons, and 0.023% rests with the top ten. Material for sequencing was naive CD4+ T cells from blood. The chain is built from TRBV4-3 and TRBJ2-7; 8 positions match TRBD1. The receptor's source is a woman aged 18-30 years in good health. CDR3 nucleotide sequence: TGCGCCAGCAGCCAACATAGGACAGGGAGCTCCTACGAGCAGTACTTC. Its protein product is CASSQHRTGSSYEQYF.